This T cell receptor (beta chain) was found in a study of cytomegalovirus exposure and HLA in healthy donors. Findings and limits, study-wide: A prior analysis recorded that most TCR beta V segments were productive about 87% or about 30% of the time.

Vbeta (60) and Jbeta (13) primers were used in the PCR. Profiling relied on immunoSEQ multiplex PCR, and the TCRdb table lists in-frame clones only, not all of them. The repertoire holds about 150,000 clones, with about three quarters as singletons. The CDR3 covers 15 residues. The V end was cut by 7 bases, the J end by 4 bases, with 19 bases between. The germline gives CDR1 MNHEY, CDR2 SMNVEV (reference sequence). About this clone: Its antigen remains unknown.

The chain couples TRBV27 to TRBJ1-2; possible D gene TRBD1, 5 bases. Source material: PBMCs. The sequence was collected from a male donor in good health and CMV-seronegative. CDR3 residues: CASTLRGNGAYGYTF. The CDR3 DNA reads TGTGCCAGCACCCTCCGGGGGAACGGCGCCTATGGCTACACCTTC.